These 14 T cell receptor beta chains were sequenced from one sample in a study of Ad26.COV2.S vaccination and SARS-CoV-2 variants. Produced via immunoSEQ multiplex PCR; TCRdb's table is partial and in-frame only. Altogether some 300,000 clones are present, approximately 86% being singletons, with the ten largest covering roughly 2%. The treatment is: around 19 received Ad26.COV2.S at low or high dose, single or two shots; 5 received placebo; per-sample allocation not given. It was on day 63 after the first vaccine or placebo injection that samples were taken. The specimen was peripheral blood, collected in a trial of Ad26.COV2.S vaccine versus placebo. These TCRs come from a person between 18 and 59 years old who received the Ad26.COV2.S COVID-19 vaccine or a placebo.

This rearrangement joins TRBV21-1 to TRBJ2-5; the table gives TRBD2 as D, unverified against the DNA. TRBV21-1 is an annotated pseudogene. The CDR3 contains 18 residues. CDR3 sequence: CASSKELRGPGGEETQYF. CDR3 coding DNA: TGTGCCAGCAGCAAAGAGTTAAGGGGACCCGGGGGGGAAGAGACCCAGTACTTC.

CDR3 coding DNA: TGTGCCAGCAGCCCCTCGACAGGGAAAGCCAAAAACATTCAGTACTTC. Translating it yields CASSPSTGKAKNIQYF. V is TRBV13 and J is TRBJ2-4; 7 positions agree with TRBD1. The junction had 7 bases not matched to a gene; V was cut back by 5 bases and J by 0 bases. The CDR3 has 16 amino acids. Germline V CDR1 and CDR2: PRHDT, FYEKMQ (reference sequence).

This rearrangement joins TRBV19 to TRBJ1-3; tentatively, D is TRBD1 (5 bases). CDR1 is LNHDA and CDR2 is SQIVND in the germline V gene (reference sequence). The length of the CDR3 is 17 residues. The V and J ends lost 5 bases and 0 bases respectively, with 17 bases between them. The CDR3 DNA reads as TGTGCCAGTAGTGATCAGGGTTTGGGCTCCTCTGGAAACACCATATATTTT. Protein sequence: CASSDQGLGSSGNTIYF.

The rearrangement joins TRBV28 to TRBJ2-3; D is perhaps TRBD1 (5 bases). This CDR3 spans 16 amino acids. The germline V gene has CDR1 MDHEN and CDR2 SYDVKM. V lost 2 bases to trimming and J lost 0 bases, with 12 bases between them. The CDR3 here is CASSLATVTSTDTQYF. CDR3 DNA sequence: TGTGCCAGCAGTTTAGCGACAGTTACTAGCACAGATACGCAGTATTTT.

This rearrangement joins TRBV6-2 or TRBV6-3 to TRBJ1-5; perhaps TRBD1 as D (5 bases). Germline CDR1 is MNHEY and CDR2 is SVGEGT. V gave up 0 bases and J gave up 2 bases, with 8 bases separating them. CDR3 size: 15 residues. The CDR3 sequence is CASSYSGGGNQPQHF. In nucleotides, the CDR3 is TGTGCCAGCAGTTACTCTGGAGGGGGCAATCAGCCCCAGCATTTT.

This chain links TRBV28 with TRBJ2-6, with D hard to call. This CDR3 comprises 17 residues. Germline-derived CDR1 and CDR2 are MDHEN and SYDVKM. V was shortened by 6 bases and J by 0 bases, with 15 bases between the two germline ends. CDR3 sequence (DNA): TGTGCCAGCAGACTAATCGCTCCAAACTCTGGGGCCAACGTCCTGACTTTC. Protein sequence: CASRLIAPNSGANVLTF. Variable domain in full (rest from reference TRBV28 and TRBJ2-6): DVKVTQSSRYLVKRTGEKVFLECVQDMDHENMFWYRQDPGLGLRLIYFSYDVKMKEKGDIPEGYSVSREKKERFSLILESASTNQTSMYLCASRLIAPNSGANVLTFGAGSRLTVL.

This rearrangement joins TRBV3-1 (or the pseudogene TRBV3-2) to TRBJ2-1; D might be TRBD1 or TRBD2, each matching 6 bases. The V and J ends lost 3 bases and 4 bases respectively, with 19 bases between them. There are 17 residues in the CDR3. The germline CDR1 and CDR2 sequences are LGHDT and YNNKEL (reference sequence). The CDR3 loop is CASSHGGDRYIYNEQFF. The CDR3 region has the DNA TGTGCCAGCAGCCACGGGGGCGACAGGTACATTTACAATGAGCAGTTCTTC.

The chain has TRBV3-1 (or the pseudogene TRBV3-2) and TRBJ1-1; D remains ambiguous. The CDR3 covers 13 residues. Trimming stripped 3 bases from V and 6 bases from J, with 11 bases between. The germline V gene has CDR1 LGHDT and CDR2 YNNKEL (reference sequence). The CDR3 loop is CASSHEGSAEAFF. The CDR3 nucleotides read TGTGCCAGCAGCCATGAGGGTAGTGCTGAAGCTTTCTTT.

This clone was recorded only once. The germline gene is not matched at one end of the junction; a read error may be the cause. Other DNA sequences in the same sample also yield this CDR3. The J gene is TRBJ2-1, the V gene TRBV18, with D uncertain. This CDR3 spans 16 amino acids. Germline V CDR1 and CDR2: KGHSH, LQKENI. CDR3 nucleotide sequence: TGTGCCAGTTCACCACTGGCGCCGAGCTCCTACAATGAGCAGTTCTTC. Translating gives CASSPLAPSSYNEQFF.

The V gene is TRBV18, the J gene TRBJ2-7, with 16 bases that match TRBD2. CDR1 is KGHSH, CDR2 LQKENI, per germline. The J segment lost 7 bases and the V segment lost 3 bases, leaving 3 bases of the junction unmatched. This CDR3 has 15 residues. The CDR3, as DNA: TGTGCCAGCTCACCCCCGGGACTAGCGGGGGGGGAGCAGTACTTC. This codes for CASSPPGLAGGEQYF.

The chain has TRBV20-1 and TRBJ1-2; D call uncertain. Trimming removed 6 bases from V and 5 bases from J, with 10 bases in between. This CDR3 has 11 residues. Germline V gene data show CDR1 as DFQATT and CDR2 as SNEGSKA (reference sequence). CDR3 bases: TGCAGTGCCATAAAAAATTATGGCTACACCTTC. Translation gives CSAIKNYGYTF.

This clone was recorded only once. The chain carries TRBV7-9 and TRBJ2-2, with a possible D match to TRBD2 (5 bases). This CDR3 contains 13 residues. CDR1 is SEHNR and CDR2 is FQNEAQ in the germline V gene (reference sequence). Trimming left V 3 bases short and J 6 bases short, with 8 bases between. The CDR3 protein is CASSFGEPGELFF. CDR3 sequence (DNA): TGTGCCAGCAGCTTCGGGGAACCCGGGGAGCTGTTTTTT.

CDR3 loop: CASSQGYGSDEQYF. CDR3 nucleotide sequence: TGTGCCAGCAGCCAAGGTTACGGCTCAGACGAGCAGTACTTC. The V call is TRBV3-1 (or the pseudogene TRBV3-2), the J call TRBJ2-7, with D hard to call. Germline V CDR1 and CDR2: LGHDT, YNNKEL (reference sequence). V lost 1 base to trimming and J lost 5 bases, with 12 bases between them. The CDR3 runs 14 residues.

This CDR3 is CASWLGGTGELFF. In DNA form, the CDR3 reads TGTGCCAGCTGGCTAGGCGGCACCGGGGAGCTGTTTTTT. This chain uses TRBV6-5 with TRBJ2-2; the D is unclear. The CDR3 is 13 residues long. CDR1 MNHEY and CDR2 SVGAGI come from the germline V gene. V lost 8 bases and J 4 bases, leaving 11 bases between the germline ends.